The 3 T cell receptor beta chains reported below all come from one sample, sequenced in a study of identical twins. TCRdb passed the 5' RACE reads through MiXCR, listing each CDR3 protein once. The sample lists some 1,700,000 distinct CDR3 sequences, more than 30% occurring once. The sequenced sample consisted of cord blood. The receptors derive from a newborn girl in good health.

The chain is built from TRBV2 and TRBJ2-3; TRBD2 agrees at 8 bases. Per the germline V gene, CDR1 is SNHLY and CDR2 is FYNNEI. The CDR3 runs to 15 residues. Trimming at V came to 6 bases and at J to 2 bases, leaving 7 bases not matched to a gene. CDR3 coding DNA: TGTGCCAGCAGACGACTAGCGCGAAACACAGATACGCAGTATTTT. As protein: CASRRLARNTDTQYF.

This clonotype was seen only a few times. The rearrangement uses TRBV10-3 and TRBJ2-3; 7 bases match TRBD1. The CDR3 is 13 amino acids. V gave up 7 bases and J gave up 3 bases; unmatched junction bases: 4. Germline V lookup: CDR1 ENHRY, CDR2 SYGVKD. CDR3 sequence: CAIKGAETDTQYF. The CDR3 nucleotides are TGTGCCATCAAGGGGGCTGAAACAGATACGCAGTATTTT.

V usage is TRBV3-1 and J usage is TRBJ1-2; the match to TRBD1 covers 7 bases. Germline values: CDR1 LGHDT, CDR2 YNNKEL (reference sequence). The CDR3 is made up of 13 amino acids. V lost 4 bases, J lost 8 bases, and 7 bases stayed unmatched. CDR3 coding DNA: TGTGCCAGCAGCCCCGGGACAGTCAAGGGCTACACCTTC. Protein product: CASSPGTVKGYTF.